The clone carrying this T cell receptor (beta chain) was observed at least ten times. MiXCR, applied by TCRdb to the 5' RACE reads, yields one record per CDR3 protein. The data show hundreds of thousands of distinct CDR3 sequences, about 20% seen once. The sample comes from a study of T-cell memory formation after mild COVID-19. With 1 base removed from V and 2 bases from J, the gap between germline ends came to 9 bases. The CDR3 is made up of 14 amino acids. CDR1 and CDR2 (germline): LGHNA, YNFKEQ. The chain recombines TRBV4-2 with TRBJ2-7; D gene ambiguous. This receptor was taken from an adult woman who had mild COVID-19 (a few samples of this study predate the infection). Cell type and time point are not known. Sample: PBMCs or a T cell subset sorted from them (not recorded which). CDR3 sequence reads: CASSQVGRPYEQYF. As DNA, the CDR3 is TGTGCCAGCAGCCAAGTAGGCAGGCCCTACGAGCAGTACTTC.